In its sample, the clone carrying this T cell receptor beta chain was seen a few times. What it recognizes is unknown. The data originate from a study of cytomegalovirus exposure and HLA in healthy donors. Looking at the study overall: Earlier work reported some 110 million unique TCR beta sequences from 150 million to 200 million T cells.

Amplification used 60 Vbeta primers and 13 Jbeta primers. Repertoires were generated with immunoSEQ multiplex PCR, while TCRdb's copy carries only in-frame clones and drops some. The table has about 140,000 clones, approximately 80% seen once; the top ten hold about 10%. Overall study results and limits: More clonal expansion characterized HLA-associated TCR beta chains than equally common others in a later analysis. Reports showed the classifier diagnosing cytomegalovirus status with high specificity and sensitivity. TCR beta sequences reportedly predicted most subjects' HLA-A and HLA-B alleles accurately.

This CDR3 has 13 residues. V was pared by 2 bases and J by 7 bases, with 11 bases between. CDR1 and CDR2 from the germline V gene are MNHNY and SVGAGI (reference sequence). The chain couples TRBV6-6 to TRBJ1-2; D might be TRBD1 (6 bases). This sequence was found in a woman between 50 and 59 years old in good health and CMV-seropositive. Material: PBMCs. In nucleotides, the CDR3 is TGTGCCAGCAGTTACGGGGCGGGGGCTGGCTACACCTTC. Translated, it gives CASSYGAGAGYTF.